A selection of T cell receptor beta chains follows, all from one sample in a study of T cell responses to AZD1222 COVID-19 vaccine. Clones were sequenced by immunoSEQ multiplex PCR, and TCRdb holds only the in-frame ones, with some missing. The data contain around 120,000 clones, about 90% of them singletons. The source was peripheral blood, collected on day 0 of AZD1222 vaccination. These receptors originate from an adult in good health. The CDR3 runs from the conserved cysteine through the conserved F or W. D genes are given only for firm matches. The size entry is marked missing in some rows and otherwise reads once, few, many or a size class.

size	V	J	length	D	DNA	CDR3
.	TRBV7-9	TRBJ1-1	14	.	TGTGCCAGCAGCTTCACAGGGTATGCCACTGAAGCTTTCTTT	CASSFTGYATEAFF
.	TRBV5-6	TRBJ1-4	16	.	TGTGCCAGCAGCCTGGGGACGGAAGCGATTAATGAAAAACTGTTTTTT	CASSLGTEAINEKLFF
.	TRBV7-8	TRBJ1-2	16	TRBD1	TGTGCCAGCAGCCAAGGAGGGGGCCCCGAGGGCTATGGCTACACCTTC	CASSQGGGPEGYGYTF
.	TRBV5-1	TRBJ2-2	16	TRBD1	TGCGCCAGCAGCACGACAGGGGGTCAACGGTCCGGGGAGCTGTTTTTT	CASSTTGGQRSGELFF
.	TRBV11-2	TRBJ1-4	14	TRBD1	TGTGCCAGCAGCTCAATTTCCGGGACAGGGGAACTGTTTTTT	CASSSISGTGELFF
once	TRBV5-4	TRBJ2-1	15	TRBD2	TGTGCCAGCAGCCGAGGGACTAGCCCCTACAATGAGCAGTTCTTC	CASSRGTSPYNEQFF
once	TRBV4-1	TRBJ2-1	17	.	TGCGCCAGCAGCCAAGATTTGTGGGATAGCTCCTACAATGAGCAGTTCTTC	CASSQDLWDSSYNEQFF
once	TRBV6-5	TRBJ2-1	15	.	TGTGCCACCCGGGACCAGCCACACTCCTACAATGAGCAGTTCTTC	CATRDQPHSYNEQFF
once	TRBV19	TRBJ1-3	15	.	TGTGCCAGTAGTCTTCAGGGGAACTCTGGAAACACCATATATTTT	CASSLQGNSGNTIYF
.	TRBV6-5	TRBJ1-1	13	.	TGTGCCAGCAAGCAGGGCCTCAACACTGAAGCTTTCTTT	CASKQGLNTEAFF
.	TRBV3-1/TRBV3-2	TRBJ2-5	18	.	TGTGCCAGCAGCCAAACCAACGCGGCTGGAGGGGTGGTAGAGACCCAGTACTTC	CASSQTNAAGGVVETQYF
few	TRBV7-6	TRBJ2-1	11	.	TGTGCCAGCAGCTTAGTCGATGAGCAGTTCTTC	CASSLVDEQFF
.	TRBV5-1	TRBJ1-1	17	.	TGCGCCAGCAGCTTCGTTGGACAGACAACCGGTGGCGCTGAAGCTTTCTTT	CASSFVGQTTGGAEAFF
.	TRBV3-1/TRBV3-2	TRBJ2-7	16	TRBD1	TGTGCCAGCAGCCTAATCCCGGGACAGGGTCTCTACGAGCAGTACTTC	CASSLIPGQGLYEQYF
.	TRBV10-3	TRBJ2-1	16	.	TGTGCCATCAGTTCTCCGACTAGCCCCAGGGGCAATGAGCAGTTCTTC	CAISSPTSPRGNEQFF
once	TRBV7-8	TRBJ1-5	14	TRBD1	TGTGCCAGCAGCTCCACAGGGGGCGGTCAGCCCCAGCATTTT	CASSSTGGGQPQHF
.	TRBV28	TRBJ2-7	20	TRBD1	TGTGCCAGCAGTTTATTACCTGGACAGGGTCTACCGGCCAGCTCCTACGAGCAGTACTTC	CASSLLPGQGLPASSYEQYF
once	TRBV19	TRBJ2-7	16	TRBD2	TGTGCCAGTAGTATGGCCGGGACTAGCGGGAACTACGAGCAGTACTTC	CASSMAGTSGNYEQYF
.	TRBV5-1	TRBJ2-4	14	.	TGCGCCAGCAGCTTGTCCGGGCCCCAAAACATTCAGTACTTC	CASSLSGPQNIQYF
.	TRBV29-1	TRBJ2-5	12	TRBD2	TGCAGCGTTCTAGCGGGAGGGGAGACCCAGTACTTC	CSVLAGGETQYF
.	TRBV28	TRBJ1-3	16	.	TGTGCCATCTCCTCGGCAGGGGACTCCTCTGGAAACACCATATATTTT	CAISSAGDSSGNTIYF
.	TRBV5-1	TRBJ1-6	12	.	TGCGCCAGCAGCCCACCTCAGTCACCCCTCCACTTT	CASSPPQSPLHF
.	TRBV27	TRBJ2-1	13	TRBD2	TGTGCCAGCAGACATAGCGGGAGTAATGAGCAGTTCTTC	CASRHSGSNEQFF
.	TRBV12-3/TRBV12-4	TRBJ2-1	11	.	TGTGCCAGCAGGGTAGCGACCCAGCAGTTCTTC	CASRVATQQFF
.	TRBV30	TRBJ1-6	18	.	TGTGCCTGGAGTGTAAAGGGCAGACCAGACCGGGATAATTCACCCCTCCACTTT	CAWSVKGRPDRDNSPLHF
.	TRBV28	TRBJ1-1	14	.	TGTGCCAGCAGTCCTGACCCCCCGAACACTGAAGCTTTCTTT	CASSPDPPNTEAFF
.	TRBV3-1/TRBV3-2	TRBJ2-7	16	TRBD2	TGTGCCAGCAGCCAAGATTATGGGACTATTATCTACGAGCAGTACTTC	CASSQDYGTIIYEQYF
.	TRBV2	TRBJ2-1	13	.	TGTGCCAGCAGTGAATACGGGACCCTTCGGCAGTTCTTC	CASSEYGTLRQFF
.	TRBV12-5	TRBJ2-1	12	TRBD2	TGTGCTAGTGCCCGAGGGGAGGGTGAGCAGTTCTTC	CASARGEGEQFF
.	TRBV5-1	TRBJ2-1	16	.	TGCGCCAGCAGCCCCCGGACAGATCAGGAGGACAATGAGCAGTTCTTC	CASSPRTDQEDNEQFF
.	TRBV18	TRBJ1-1	17	.	TGTGCCAGCTCACCCGTACCCCCAGGGGCTTGGGACACTGAAGCTTTCTTT	CASSPVPPGAWDTEAFF
.	TRBV30	TRBJ2-1	13	TRBD1	TGTGCCCACGACAGGGTGGTAGGCAATGAGCAGTTCTTC	CAHDRVVGNEQFF
.	TRBV11-1	TRBJ2-3	14	.	TGTGCCAGCAGCTCCGGGAGTTGGACAGATACGCAGTATTTT	CASSSGSWTDTQYF
.	TRBV15	TRBJ2-2	18	.	TGTGCCACCAGCAGAGATATTGGCGTATGGGAGCCGGGCGGGGAGCTGTTTTTT	CATSRDIGVWEPGGELFF
.	TRBV18	TRBJ2-7	14	.	TGTGCCAGCTCACCAGGGGCGGCCTCCTACGAGCAGTACTTC	CASSPGAASYEQYF
.	TRBV19	TRBJ1-1	16	.	TGTGCCAGTAGTATGCGTGGGGGATACATGAACACTGAAGCTTTCTTT	CASSMRGGYMNTEAFF
few	TRBV6-1	TRBJ1-5	21	.	TGTGCCAGCAGTGAAGTGGCCGCCCTTAGAGCGATAGGAAGAGGCAATCAGCCCCAGCATTTT	CASSEVAALRAIGRGNQPQHF
.	TRBV20-1	TRBJ2-7	11	.	TGCAGTGCTAGAGCTGGACTCGGTCAGTACTTC	CSARAGLGQYF
.	TRBV2	TRBJ2-1	13	.	TGTGCCAGCAGTGAAAACCGAGACAATGAGCAGTTCTTC	CASSENRDNEQFF
once	TRBV6-5	TRBJ1-1	13	TRBD1	TGTGCCAGCAGACTCCGGGACAGGGACCAAGCTTTCTTT	CASRLRDRDQAFF
.	TRBV4-2	TRBJ2-7	16	TRBD2	TGTGCCAGCAGCCAACAATCCGGGACTAGCTCCTACGAGCAGTACTTC	CASSQQSGTSSYEQYF
.	TRBV5-1	TRBJ1-3	16	TRBD1	TGCGCCAGCAGCCTACAAGGGACAGCCTCTGGAAACACCATATATTTT	CASSLQGTASGNTIYF
.	TRBV10-3	TRBJ2-1	10	.	TGTGCCATCGGATCGGGGGAGCAGTTCTTC	CAIGSGEQFF
.	TRBV18	TRBJ1-2	15	.	TGTGCCAGCTCACCACCCTTCGGGGTGGGGCATGGCTACACCTTC	CASSPPFGVGHGYTF
.	TRBV28	TRBJ2-7	14	TRBD2	TGTGCCAGCAGCATCGGCGGGAGGGCCTACGAGCAGTACTTC	CASSIGGRAYEQYF
.	TRBV5-4	TRBJ1-1	14	.	TGTGCCAGCACCTCGGACACGGGGAAAAGTGAAGCTTTCTTT	CASTSDTGKSEAFF
.	TRBV18	TRBJ2-7	17	TRBD1	TGTGCCAGCTCACTCAGGGGACAGGCCGAAACCCTCTACGAGCAGTACTTC	CASSLRGQAETLYEQYF
.	TRBV7-3	TRBJ2-2	13	.	TGTGCCAGCAGCCCCCGGGGGACCGGGGAGCTGTTTTTT	CASSPRGTGELFF
.	TRBV28	TRBJ1-2	13	TRBD1	TGTGCCAGCAGGTCCGGGACAGGGAATGGCTACACCTTC	CASRSGTGNGYTF
.	TRBV4-2	TRBJ2-7	16	.	TGTGCCAGCAGCCAAGATTTTGCGGGGCCCGCTTACGAGCAGTACTTC	CASSQDFAGPAYEQYF
.	TRBV18	TRBJ2-7	12	.	TGTGCCAGCTCATCGATTATTGGGGAGCAGTACTTC	CASSSIIGEQYF
.	TRBV5-1	TRBJ2-1	14	.	TGCGCCAGCAGCTTGGACTCGAGGTACAATGAGCAGTTCTTC	CASSLDSRYNEQFF
.	TRBV5-4	TRBJ2-2	15	.	TGTGCCAGCAGCTCAGGCTACGTGAACACCGGGGAGCTGTTTTTT	CASSSGYVNTGELFF
.	TRBV6-5	TRBJ2-2	13	.	TGTGCCGGGCAAACCCCCGGCACCGGGGAGCTGTTTTTT	CAGQTPGTGELFF